This TCR beta chain was recovered during a study of blood T cells in healthy people across ages. The amount of total RNA extracted per sample was at least 6 micrograms. The CDR3 contains 16 residues. V dropped 0 bases and J dropped 0 bases, with 9 bases sitting between them. Germline V CDR1 and CDR2: WSHSY, SAAADI. There are a few counts of this clonotype. Then a second PCR, running roughly 7 to 12 cycles, was carried out with a sample-barcoded 5' primer and a J-beta primer mix. Each sample yielded at least 2.5 million CDR3-containing paired-end reads. Each CDR3 protein gets one entry after TCRdb re-called the 5' RACE reads with MiXCR. This table holds approximately 1.5 million distinct CDR3 sequences, roughly 30% found once.

The V and J genes are TRBV10-2 and TRBJ1-5; D is unresolved. Material: blood. The receptor comes from a woman under 40 in good health. The CDR3 DNA follows: TGCGCCAGCAGTGAGTCCAGGAAAAATAGCAATCAGCCCCAGCATTTT. It translates to CASSESRKNSNQPQHF.